The rows below give T cell receptor beta chains drawn from one sample of a study of T cells in Graves' hyperthyroidism and ophthalmopathy. Each CDR3 protein gets one entry after TCRdb re-called the multiplex PCR reads with MiXCR. Of 250,000 to 400,000 distinct CDR3 sequences listed, roughly 15% are singletons. The sample was blood. These receptors came from a middle-aged woman with Graves' ophthalmopathy. Both conserved end residues are part of each CDR3. The D gene is left open where the match is weak. Where a row states a size, it is once, few, many or the class of an expanded clone; other rows omit it.

abundance	v_gene	j_gene	d_gene	CDR3nt	CDR3aa
many	TRBV29-1	TRBJ2-2	NA	TGCAGCGTGTCGACAGCGAACACCGGGGAGCTGTTTTTT	CSVSTANTGELFF
NA	TRBV15	TRBJ1-1	NA	TGTGCCACCAGCAGAGCGTTGGACCCTGGGGCGACTGAAGCTTTCTTT	CATSRALDPGATEAFF
many	TRBV2	TRBJ1-2	NA	TGTGCCAGCAAGTGGGCAGGGCTCCACGGGAGCTATGGCTACACCTTC	CASKWAGLHGSYGYTF
many	TRBV28	TRBJ2-7	NA	TGTGCCAGCAGTTTTGGTAGGGGGGTAGTATTAGGGTCCTACGAGCAGTACTTC	CASSFGRGVVLGSYEQYF
NA	TRBV6-4	TRBJ2-3	TRBD1	TGTGCCAGGGGGGACAGGGGTGCAGATACGCAGTATTTT	CARGDRGADTQYF
NA	TRBV28	TRBJ2-7	TRBD1	TGTGCCAGTAAGGGACAGGGACCAACCTACGAGCAGTACTTC	CASKGQGPTYEQYF
few	TRBV20-1	TRBJ1-5	NA	TGCAGTGCTAGAGATTCCAATGGTATCAAGCCCCAGCATTTT	CSARDSNGIKPQHF
many	TRBV11-2	TRBJ2-5	TRBD2	TGTGCCAGCAGCCCGCCGGGAGGCTGGGGAGAGACCCAGTACTTC	CASSPPGGWGETQYF
few	TRBV20-1	TRBJ1-4	NA	TGCAGTGCAGCGCGCTCTAATGAAAAACTGTTTTTT	CSAARSNEKLFF
many	TRBV11-2	TRBJ1-6	NA	TGTGCCAGCAGCTCCTCTACCAATTCACCCCTCCACTTT	CASSSSTNSPLHF
many	TRBV12-3/TRBV12-4	TRBJ1-2	TRBD1	TGTGCCAGCAGCTTAACAGGGGCGGGTGGCTACACCTTC	CASSLTGAGGYTF
NA	TRBV28	TRBJ2-7	NA	TGTGCCAGCAGTTTCGGGATGATAGGCTCGTCGTACGAGCAGTACTTC	CASSFGMIGSSYEQYF
many	TRBV28	TRBJ2-2	NA	TGTGCCAGCAGTAAACCGGGGAGGTTCGGCGGGGAGCTGTTTTTT	CASSKPGRFGGELFF
NA	TRBV6-1	TRBJ1-6	NA	TGTGCCAGCAGTGGGGGCCAGGGGACCTCCGGGGTCCACTTT	CASSGGQGTSGVHF
many	TRBV7-9	TRBJ2-7	NA	TGTGCCAGCAGCTTGCAGACAGGTGCCGAGCAGTACTTC	CASSLQTGAEQYF
many	TRBV2	TRBJ2-4	NA	TGTGCCAGCAGTTCGAGCGCAGCCAAAAACATTCAGTACTTC	CASSSSAAKNIQYF
few	TRBV3-1	TRBJ2-1	NA	TGTGCCAGCAGCGGAAGAATCAATGAGCAGTTCTTC	CASSGRINEQFF
few	TRBV5-4	TRBJ1-6	NA	TGTGCCAGCAGCCCCTTAAACTCCTATAATTCACCCCTCCACTTT	CASSPLNSYNSPLHF
NA	TRBV14	TRBJ2-7	TRBD2	TGTGCCAGCAGCCTGCTCAGATCTAGCGGGACCAATAGATTCTACGAGCAGTACTTC	CASSLLRSSGTNRFYEQYF
NA	TRBV7-9	TRBJ2-2	NA	TGTGCCAGCAGCCTCGGGGGAGCGTCCGGGGAGCTGTTTTTT	CASSLGGASGELFF
NA	TRBV3-1	TRBJ2-2	NA	TGTGCCAGCAGCCAGGGACCAGGTGGGAACACCGGGGAGCTGTTTTTT	CASSQGPGGNTGELFF
few	TRBV7-9	TRBJ1-1	TRBD1	TGTGCCAGCAGTAGTAAGGGCGTTACCGGGACAGGGGGCACTGAAGCTTTCTTT	CASSSKGVTGTGGTEAFF
many	TRBV2	TRBJ1-5	NA	TGTGCCAGCAGTGGGGGGCGGCGTCAGCCCCAGCATTTT	CASSGGRRQPQHF
few	TRBV6-1	TRBJ1-5	TRBD1	TGTGCCAGCAGAGCTTTAAAAATCCGGGACAGGGGGCTCTGGCAGCCCCAGCATTTT	CASRALKIRDRGLWQPQHF
many	TRBV6-1	TRBJ2-6	NA	TGTGCCAGCAGGATGGGACTGGGGGCCAACGTCCTGACTTTC	CASRMGLGANVLTF
many	TRBV7-2	TRBJ1-1	NA	TGTGCCAGCAGCTCCTTTACTGACACTGAAGCTTTCTTT	CASSSFTDTEAFF
many	TRBV6-1	TRBJ2-7	NA	TGTGCCAGCTTGCTAAGGACGGGTTCCTACGAGCAGTACTTC	CASLLRTGSYEQYF
many	TRBV28	TRBJ2-6	NA	TGTGCCAGCAGTGGTAGCTTTTCTGGGGCCAACGTCCTGACTTTC	CASSGSFSGANVLTF
NA	TRBV30	TRBJ1-5	TRBD1	TGTGCCTGCAGGGACAGGGGGCCGTTTATGCCCCAGCATTTT	CACRDRGPFMPQHF
few	TRBV3-1	TRBJ2-7	TRBD2	TGTGCCAGCAGCCAAGACTATGGCGGGAGCTCCTACGAGCAGTACTTC	CASSQDYGGSSYEQYF
many	TRBV28	TRBJ2-3	TRBD2	TGTGCCAGCAGAAGCAACACCGGGACTAACACAGATACGCAGTATTTT	CASRSNTGTNTDTQYF
NA	TRBV14	TRBJ1-2	NA	TGTGCCAGCAGCGGCTCTAACTATGGCTACACCTTC	CASSGSNYGYTF
many	TRBV12-3/TRBV12-4	TRBJ2-6	NA	TGTGCCAGCAGTTTTGACTTGGGCTCTGGGGCCAACGTCCTGACTTTC	CASSFDLGSGANVLTF
many	TRBV20-1	TRBJ2-3	TRBD1	TGCAGTGCTACCTCGGGACAGGCTAGCACAGATACGCAGTATTTT	CSATSGQASTDTQYF
many	TRBV2	TRBJ2-3	NA	TGTGCCAGCAGTGCCCGGTTCGGCACAGATACGCAGTATTTT	CASSARFGTDTQYF
NA	TRBV5-5	TRBJ2-1	NA	TGTGCCAGCAGCTTGTTTTCGCGGCAGGGGCTAAACAATGAGCAGTTCTTC	CASSLFSRQGLNNEQFF
many	TRBV12-3/TRBV12-4	TRBJ2-3	NA	TGTGCCAGCAGTTTAGCCGGTGTGGCAAGCACAGATACGCAGTATTTT	CASSLAGVASTDTQYF
NA	TRBV20-1	TRBJ2-2	TRBD2	TGCAGTGCTAGAGCGGGGGGGCCGGGCGGGGAGCTGTTTTTT	CSARAGGPGGELFF
NA	TRBV20-1	TRBJ2-7	NA	TGCAGTGCTAGGAACGTAATGGGGTCCTACGAGCAGTACTTC	CSARNVMGSYEQYF
NA	TRBV6-1	TRBJ2-1	NA	TGTGCCAGCAGGTCCTCGACCCGGGAAGAGCAGTTCTTC	CASRSSTREEQFF
many	TRBV11-2	TRBJ2-5	TRBD1	TGTGCCAGCAGCTTCGATCCCGGGACAGTTACGTACTTC	CASSFDPGTVTYF
once	TRBV4-1	TRBJ2-5	NA	TGCGCCAGCAGCCAAGATGGCCGCGTGGTTAGAGCCCAGTACTTC	CASSQDGRVVRAQYF
many	TRBV7-9	TRBJ2-3	NA	TGTGCCAGCAGCTTTATGGCAGATACGCAGTATTTT	CASSFMADTQYF
NA	TRBV15	TRBJ1-2	TRBD1	TGTGCCACCAGCAGAGATTTCGGGACAGTAGCTAACTATGGCTACACCTTC	CATSRDFGTVANYGYTF
NA	TRBV20-1	TRBJ2-3	TRBD2	TGCAGTGCTCGCGGGGGGGCCTTAACAGATACGCAGTATTTT	CSARGGALTDTQYF
few	TRBV12-3/TRBV12-4	TRBJ2-3	NA	TGTGCCAGCAAGCTGGGTGGAACAGGGAGCACAGATACGCAGTATTTT	CASKLGGTGSTDTQYF
many	TRBV5-8	TRBJ2-5	TRBD1	TGTGCCAGCAGCCCAGGGCGACAGGGTCAAGAGACCCAGTACTTC	CASSPGRQGQETQYF
many	TRBV2	TRBJ2-1	TRBD2	TGTGCCAGCAGTGTGGGGACTAGCGGGTACAATGAGCAGTTCTTC	CASSVGTSGYNEQFF
many	TRBV14	TRBJ2-1	TRBD2	TGTGCCAGCAGCCAAGTTGTAAGCGGGAGTCTTCAGAATGAGCAGTTCTTC	CASSQVVSGSLQNEQFF
few	TRBV6-5	TRBJ1-5	NA	TGTGCCAGCAGTTATCGACGTAGCAATCAGCCCCAGCATTTT	CASSYRRSNQPQHF